The entry below describes one T cell receptor beta chain. This clonotype was detected many times. Its antigen has not been determined. No much larger clone exists at a distance of one base, and base qualities are not known. CDR1 SGDLS and CDR2 YYNGEE are derived from the germline V gene. Reading from cysteine to phenylalanine, the CDR3 counts 16 amino acids. The CDR3 DNA has 48 bases and is translated from base 1. V and J are trimmed by 1 base and 2 bases, and the gene matches miss 7 bases of the junction. Libraries were made using PCR. Sequencing used an Illumina HiSeq 2500. TCR libraries were prepared with molecular barcoding, using unique molecular identifiers to normalize TCRbeta repertoire quantification. The public reads were run again by TCRdb, first through fastp at Q25 and then through MiXCR, and only productive beta chains were kept. Rows are combined by CDR3 protein, so each entry shows the most common genes and DNA. The sample table holds some 220,000 distinct CDR3 sequences, of which under 9.5% were seen once. The biggest ten clones account for around 6.2% of the sample.

This record belongs to a study of T-cell reconstitution after alpha-beta-depleted transplantation in children (dated by TCRdb to 2016 to 2017). Describing the broader study: Using TCR repertoire profiling, the study quantitatively followed how T-cell immune reconstitution unfolded in children after TCRalphabeta/CD19-depleted allogeneic hematopoietic cell transplantation.

The sample was PBMCs from the stem cell graft donor, taken from the stem cell graft. The rearranged chain carries TRBV9 and TRBJ1-2, and TRBD1 matches 8 of the central bases. The clonotype comes from a human donor who donated a stem cell graft to a child with acute lymphoblastic leukemia. Here is the DNA: TGTGCCAGCAGCGTATCCGGGACAGGAAAGAACTATGGCTACACCTTC. It translates as CASSVSGTGKNYGYTF.